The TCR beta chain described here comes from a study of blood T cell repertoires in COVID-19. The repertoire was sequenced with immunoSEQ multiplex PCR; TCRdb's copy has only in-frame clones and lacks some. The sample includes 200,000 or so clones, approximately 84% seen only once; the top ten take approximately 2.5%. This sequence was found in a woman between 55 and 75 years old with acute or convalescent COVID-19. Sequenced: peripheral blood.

CDR3 nucleotides: TGTGCCAGCAGTTATCAGCGGGGTATGAGGGATACGCAGTATTTT. This encodes CASSYQRGMRDTQYF. V usage is TRBV6-6 and J usage is TRBJ2-3, with TRBD2 identical over 7 bases. In germline, CDR1 is MNHNY, CDR2 SVGAGI (reference sequence). CDR3 size: 15 residues. J gave up 6 bases and V 3 bases, and 9 bases lay outside the gene matches.